A single sample is the source of the 19 T cell receptor beta chains below, sequenced in a study of T cell changes during pregnancy in multiple sclerosis. The method was immunoSEQ multiplex PCR; TCRdb's version includes in-frame clones alone and lacks a portion of them. The repertoire consists of about 98,000 clones, with about 90% occurring once and the leading ten covering roughly 2.1%. The starting material was peripheral blood, obtained after pregnancy. Receptors were obtained from a female donor in good health, enrolled as a control in a pregnancy study.

This clone occurred once. This chain links TRBV7-2 with TRBJ2-7; possibly TRBD2 for D (5 bases). Germline values: CDR1 SGHTA, CDR2 FQGNSA. There are 14 residues in the CDR3. Trimming took 6 bases from V and 2 from J, leaving 14 bases between them. CDR3: CASRTLVSPYEQYF. As DNA, the CDR3 is TGTGCCAGCAGAACACTAGTCAGCCCCTACGAGCAGTACTTC.

This rearrangement joins TRBV19 to TRBJ2-5; perhaps TRBD2 as D (5 bases). V lost 3 bases and J 3 bases, leaving 8 bases between the germline ends. CDR1 is LNHDA, CDR2 SQIVND, per germline (reference sequence). This CDR3 has 13 amino acids. The CDR3 here is CASSIDGEETQYF. CDR3 DNA sequence: TGTGCCAGTAGTATTGACGGGGAAGAGACCCAGTACTTC.

The rearrangement uses TRBV18 and TRBJ1-2, with D perhaps TRBD1 (5 bases). The germline CDR1 and CDR2 sequences are KGHSH and LQKENI. V lost 0 bases to trimming and J lost 8 bases, with 19 bases between them. The CDR3 has 16 residues. The chain's CDR3 is CASSPPGRASGWGYTF. The DNA for the CDR3 is TGTGCCAGCTCACCACCCGGCAGGGCCTCAGGTTGGGGCTACACCTTC.

Here the CDR3 reads CASSPQASGGFEQYF. CDR3 bases: TGCGCCAGCAGCCCCCAGGCCTCGGGGGGCTTCGAGCAGTACTTC. This chain connects TRBV5-1 to TRBJ2-7, with a possible D match to TRBD2 (7 bases). The CDR3 contains 15 residues. V was shortened by 4 bases and J by 6 bases, with 20 bases between the two germline ends. The V gene's germline CDR1 is SGHRS and CDR2 YFSETQ.

This rearrangement joins TRBV9 to TRBJ1-6; D not resolved. Trimming left V 5 bases short and J 8 bases short, with 8 bases between. The CDR3 extends over 12 amino acids. Germline V lookup: CDR1 SGDLS, CDR2 YYNGEE. Here the CDR3 reads CASSLIDSPLHF. DNA for the CDR3: TGTGCCAGCAGTTTGATAGATTCACCCCTCCACTTT.

This chain links TRBV5-1 with TRBJ1-1; 7 bases map to TRBD1. Germline assignment: CDR1 SGHRS and CDR2 YFSETQ. Trimming took 6 bases from V and 4 from J; bases not matched to a gene: 12. This CDR3 has 15 amino acids. CDR3 in amino acids: CASTDVTGVGTEAFF. The CDR3 DNA reads TGCGCCAGCACCGACGTTACAGGGGTTGGCACTGAAGCTTTCTTT. Drawing the rest from reference TRBV5-1 and TRBJ1-1, the complete variable domain is KAGVTQTPRYLIKTRGQQVTLSCSPISGHRSVSWYQQTPGQGLQFLFEYFSETQRNKGNFPGRFSGRQFSNSRSEMNVSTLELGDSALYLCASTDVTGVGTEAFFGQGTRLTVV.

CDR3 DNA sequence: TGTGCCAGCAGCTTAGATGGGGGCCCAAGAACTGAAGCTTTCTTT. Translation: CASSLDGGPRTEAFF. The chain carries TRBV7-8 and TRBJ1-1, with D possibly TRBD1 on 6 matching bases. The CDR3 length is 15 residues. The germline CDR1 and CDR2 sequences are SGHVS and FQNEAQ. The V gene lost 1 base and the J gene lost 5 bases, with 14 bases spanning the gap.

This rearrangement joins TRBV5-6 to TRBJ2-7; 9 nucleotides line up with TRBD1. This CDR3 spans 14 amino acids. The germline CDR1 and CDR2 sequences are SGHDT and YYEEEE. J was trimmed by 1 base and V by 4 bases; bases with no gene match: 3. CDR3 loop: CASSPGTGSYEQYF. CDR3 coding DNA: TGTGCCAGCAGCCCCGGGACAGGGTCCTACGAGCAGTACTTC. The whole variable domain, remainder taken from reference TRBV5-6 and TRBJ2-7, is DAGVTQSPTHLIKTRGQQVTLRCSPKSGHDTVSWYQQALGQGPQFIFQYYEEEERQRGNFPDRFSGHQFPNYSSELNVNALLLGDSALYLCASSPGTGSYEQYFGPGTRLTVT.

In this sample, this clone turned up once. This chain connects TRBV21-1 to TRBJ2-5; no DNA check was done on the table's D call, TRBD2. TRBV21-1 is shown as a pseudogene. The CDR3 sequence is 15 residues long. The CDR3 region has the DNA TGTGCCAGCAGCAAAGGGGCCGGGGGGTTGGAGACCCAGTACTTC. Amino acid sequence: CASSKGAGGLETQYF.

This clone appeared a single time. The gene calls are TRBV7-8 and TRBJ1-2; D gene unclear. There are 15 residues in the CDR3. Per germline, CDR1 SGHVS and CDR2 FQNEAQ. V gave up 5 bases and J gave up 8 bases, with 21 bases separating them. CDR3 in DNA: TGTGCCAGCAGCCGGCCAGGCCTACGGAATAACGGCTACACCTTC. Its protein product is CASSRPGLRNNGYTF.

The CDR3 protein is CASSGLRTGELFF. DNA of the CDR3: TGCGCCAGCAGTGGACTGCGGACCGGGGAGCTGTTTTTT. This chain joins TRBV10-2 and TRBJ2-2; D is unresolved. The V gene's germline CDR1 is WSHSY and CDR2 SAAADI. The CDR3 has 13 residues. V was clipped by 4 bases and J by 5 bases, with 8 bases between them.

In its sample, this clone was seen once. The chain has TRBV15 and TRBJ2-2; D unresolved. The CDR3 sequence is 15 residues long. CDR1 LNHNV and CDR2 YYDKDF come from the germline V gene (reference sequence). V was pared by 0 bases and J by 4 bases, with 9 bases between. This CDR3 reads CATSRDPISTGELFF. DNA for the CDR3: TGTGCCACCAGCAGAGATCCAATTAGCACCGGGGAGCTGTTTTTT.

This chain joins TRBV4-1 and TRBJ1-4; 12 positions match TRBD1. The CDR3 runs 17 residues. Germline CDR1 is MGHRA and CDR2 is YSYEKL. V lost 4 bases and J lost 2; bases outside the gene matches: 5. The CDR3 protein is CASSPRDRGRTNEKLFF. CDR3 coding DNA: TGCGCCAGCAGCCCCCGGGACAGGGGGCGGACTAATGAAAAACTGTTTTTT.

The chain uses TRBV27 and TRBJ2-1, with D tentatively TRBD2 (5 bases). CDR1 is MNHEY and CDR2 is SMNVEV in the germline V gene (reference sequence). The V and J ends lost 6 bases and 3 bases respectively, with 15 bases between them. The CDR3 is 15 residues long. CDR3 protein: CASRGYGLVYNEQFF. CDR3 coding DNA: TGTGCCAGCAGGGGATACGGACTCGTCTACAATGAGCAGTTCTTC.

The chain carries TRBV2 and TRBJ2-5; TRBD2 matches 14 bases. Germline-derived CDR1 and CDR2 are SNHLY and FYNNEI. CDR3 length: 16 amino acids. Trimming took 6 bases from V and 7 from J; bases not matched to a gene: 10. For the CDR3, the DNA is TGTGCCAGCAGCGGAGTGGGACTAGCGGGGGTGGGGACCCAGTACTTC. Translation: CASSGVGLAGVGTQYF.

The chain employs TRBV30 and TRBJ2-5; 9 bases align to TRBD2. The CDR3 spans 15 residues. Germline V gives CDR1 GTSNPN, CDR2 SVGIG (reference sequence). V shed 0 bases and J 2 bases; nucleotides not matched to a gene: 4. In DNA form, the CDR3 reads TGTGCCTGGAGTGTAGCGGGGGGTAAACAAGAGACCCAGTACTTC. Translated: CAWSVAGGKQETQYF.

On this clone itself: The junction departs from germline at one end; a sequencing error may be responsible. Other DNA sequences in the same sample also yield this CDR3. The V call is TRBV19, the J call TRBJ2-5, with TRBD2 identical over 7 bases. Germline V gene lookup returns CDR1 LNHDA and CDR2 SQIVND (reference sequence). The CDR3 has 11 amino acids. The CDR3: CASRAGETQYF. The CDR3 DNA follows: TGTGCCAGTAGGGCGGGAGAGACTCAGTACTTC.

The chain carries TRBV7-8 and TRBJ2-3; 11 bases match TRBD1. V gave up 1 base and J gave up 5 bases; unmatched junction bases: 2. The CDR3 is made up of 15 amino acids. Per germline, CDR1 SGHVS and CDR2 FQNEAQ. CDR3 sequence: CASSLGTGGEDTQYF. Here the CDR3 DNA reads TGTGCCAGCAGCTTAGGGACAGGGGGCGAAGATACGCAGTATTTT.

The gene calls are TRBV6-1 and TRBJ1-5; the D gene is possibly TRBD1 (6 bases). The V end lost 0 bases, the J end lost 4 bases, and 10 bases lay between the germline ends. This CDR3 contains 15 residues. The germline V gene has CDR1 MNHNS and CDR2 SASEGT. CDR3 protein: CASSEAWGRNQPQHF. The CDR3 bases are TGTGCCAGCAGTGAAGCATGGGGGCGGAATCAGCCCCAGCATTTT.